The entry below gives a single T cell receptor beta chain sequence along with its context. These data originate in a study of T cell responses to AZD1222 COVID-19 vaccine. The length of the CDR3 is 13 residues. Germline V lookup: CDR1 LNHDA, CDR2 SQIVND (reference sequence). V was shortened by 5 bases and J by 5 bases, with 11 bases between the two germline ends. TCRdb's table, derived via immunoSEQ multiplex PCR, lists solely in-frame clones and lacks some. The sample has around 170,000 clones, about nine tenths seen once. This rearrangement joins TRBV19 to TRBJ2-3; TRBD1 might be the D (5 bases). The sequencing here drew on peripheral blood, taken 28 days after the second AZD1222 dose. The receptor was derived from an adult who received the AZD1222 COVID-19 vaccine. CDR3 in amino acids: CASSLRRGDTQYF. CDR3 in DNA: TGTGCCAGTAGTCTGAGAAGGGGAGATACGCAGTATTTT.